Following are 16 T cell receptor beta chains from one sample sequenced in a study of CD8 T cells in Susac syndrome. With random hexamers, reverse transcription was performed on roughly 0.5 to 1 ug of RNA. TCRdb processed the immunoSEQ multiplex PCR reads anew with MiXCR; each CDR3 protein has one entry. The sample carries around 300,000 distinct CDR3 sequences, over 75% recorded once. Sequenced sample: CD8+ T cells from PBMCs. The source is a human donor with multiple sclerosis.

CDR3: CSARDRGRSSYEQYF. The CDR3 nucleotides read TGCAGTGCTCGGGACAGGGGGCGAAGCTCCTACGAGCAGTACTTC. The chain recombines TRBV20-1 with TRBJ2-7; TRBD1 matches 12 bases. CDR1 is DFQATT and CDR2 is SNEGSKA in the germline V gene (reference sequence). The CDR3 loop spans 15 amino acids. V gave up 5 bases and J gave up 0 bases; unmatched junction bases: 5.

This chain's CDR3 is CAGRDPIQETQYF. CDR3 in DNA: TGTGCCGGGCGGGACCCTATCCAAGAGACCCAGTACTTC. The chain links TRBV6-1 to TRBJ2-5; tentative D call: TRBD2 (6 bases). Looked up from germline, CDR1 is MNHNS and CDR2 is SASEGT. Trimming stripped 11 bases from V and 1 base from J, with 14 bases between. This CDR3 spans 13 amino acids.

This chain connects TRBV15 to TRBJ2-3; perhaps TRBD1 as D (5 bases). With 1 base removed from V and 3 bases from J, the gap between germline ends came to 8 bases. CDR1 is LNHNV and CDR2 is YYDKDF in the germline V gene (reference sequence). The CDR3 runs to 14 residues. The CDR3 spells CATSRASGTDTQYF. The DNA of the CDR3 is TGTGCCACCAGCAGAGCCTCAGGGACAGATACGCAGTATTTT.

V and J are TRBV29-1 and TRBJ2-7; D unclear. This CDR3 is 13 amino acids long. The V end was cut by 7 bases, the J end by 1 base, with 14 bases between. Germline V gene data show CDR1 as SQVTM and CDR2 as ANQGSEA. The CDR3 DNA sequence: TGCAGCGCCCAGTCGGCGGTTTCCTACGAGCAGTACTTC. Amino acid sequence: CSAQSAVSYEQYF.

This clonotype has just one count. At one boundary the junction diverges from the germline segment, which might be a read error. The chain has TRBV7-7 and TRBJ2-2; D ambiguous. The CDR3 length is 14 residues. Germline V gene lookup returns CDR1 SSHAT and CDR2 FNYEAQ (reference sequence). CDR3 sequence: CASSLVESTGELFF. The CDR3 nucleotides are TGTGCTAGCAGCTTAGTCGAGAGCACCGGGGAGCTGTTTTTT.

V usage is TRBV18 and J usage is TRBJ2-1; 7 bases map to TRBD2. V shed 0 bases, J shed 1 base, and the junction held 3 bases outside the gene matches. CDR1 KGHSH and CDR2 LQKENI come from the germline V gene. The CDR3 contains 16 residues. The CDR3: CASSPPGGVSYNEQFF. CDR3 nucleotides: TGTGCCAGCTCACCACCGGGGGGGGTATCCTACAATGAGCAGTTCTTC.

The chain is built from TRBV6-2 or TRBV6-3 and TRBJ1-5; 9 bases fit TRBD1. This CDR3 region has 14 residues. After removal of 6 bases from V and 6 bases from J, the junction contained 6 bases not matched to a gene. CDR1 and CDR2 from the germline V gene are MNHEY and SVGEGT. The CDR3 DNA reads TGTGCCAGCAGCTCCGGACAGGGGTTTCAGCCCCAGCATTTT. Protein: CASSSGQGFQPQHF.

The chain combines TRBV19 with TRBJ1-2, with D unresolved. This CDR3 spans 15 amino acids. Trimming cost V 4 bases and J 5 bases, with 17 bases left between them. CDR1 and CDR2 from the germline V gene are LNHDA and SQIVND (reference sequence). The CDR3 reads CASSSTAPYSYGYTF. The CDR3 DNA follows: TGTGCCAGTAGTAGCACAGCCCCGTACTCATATGGCTACACCTTC.

In this sample, this clonotype turned up once. This chain joins TRBV20-1 and TRBJ2-6; weak D call: TRBD2 (6 bases). Trimming removed 1 base at V and 0 bases at J, with 10 bases between. CDR1 and CDR2 from the germline V gene are DFQATT and SNEGSKA (reference sequence). This CDR3 spans 16 amino acids. Here the CDR3 reads CSARVAGSSGANVLTF. CDR3 sequence (DNA): TGCAGTGCTAGAGTGGCGGGGAGCTCTGGGGCCAACGTCCTGACTTTC.

V and J are TRBV6-2 or TRBV6-3 and TRBJ2-3; 8 bases map to TRBD1. From germline, CDR1 is MNHEY and CDR2 SVGEGT. Trimming at V came to 5 bases and at J to 1 base, leaving 14 bases not matched to a gene. The CDR3 covers 18 residues. CDR3 bases: TGTGCCAGCAGTGTCCGGCTTTCAGGGGGCGGAGGCACAGATACGCAGTATTTT. Protein sequence: CASSVRLSGGGGTDTQYF.

As for this clonotype: The DNA is left out, because the CDR3 cannot be placed on it with certainty; the CDR3 is given as TCRdb lists it. The chain employs TRBV21-1 and TRBJ2-7; the D call in the table, TRBD1, was not verified against the DNA. TRBV21-1 is labeled a pseudogene. The CDR3 length equals 19 residues, ends included. The chain's CDR3 is CASSKVWGTGTAQSYEQYF.

The J gene is TRBJ2-3, the V gene TRBV6-5; the D is unclear. The CDR3 spans 14 residues. V was trimmed by 0 bases and J by 4 bases, leaving 8 bases between them. Germline-derived CDR1 and CDR2 are MNHEY and SVGAGI. CDR3 amino acids: CASSYSWGSDTQYF. The DNA of the CDR3 is TGTGCCAGCAGTTACTCATGGGGTTCAGATACGCAGTATTTT.

CDR3 sequence (DNA): TGTGCCAGCACATATGCCCCCCCGGGGGACACCTTCTACAATGAGCAGTTCTTC. This encodes CASTYAPPGDTFYNEQFF. This chain links TRBV6-2 or TRBV6-3 with TRBJ2-1; D assignment may be TRBD1 or TRBD2 (6 bases each). Germline loops: CDR1 MNHEY, CDR2 SVGEGT. V was trimmed by 7 bases and J by 3 bases, leaving 25 bases between them. CDR3 size: 18 residues.

This clonotype was counted between two and nine times. The chain links TRBV27 to TRBJ2-2; D is uncertain. CDR1 is MNHEY and CDR2 is SMNVEV in the germline V gene (reference sequence). The CDR3 covers 13 residues. Trimming removed 2 bases at V and 2 bases at J, with 3 bases between. The DNA for the CDR3 is TGTGCCAGCAGTTTAACCAACACCGGGGAGCTGTTTTTT. Amino acid sequence: CASSLTNTGELFF.

The CDR3: CATSDLNRGLGTQYF. The CDR3 bases are TGTGCCACCAGTGATTTGAACAGGGGGCTTGGGACCCAGTACTTC. This chain uses TRBV24-1 with TRBJ2-5; 9 nucleotides match TRBD1. Germline V gives CDR1 KGHDR, CDR2 SFDVKD. V was clipped by 0 bases and J by 7 bases; unmatched bases: 5. This CDR3 contains 15 residues.

Remarks on this clonotype: The junction does not match germline at one end; this may be a read error. The chain recombines TRBV7-7 with TRBJ2-2; the D is unclear. Germline values: CDR1 SSHAT, CDR2 FNYEAQ (reference sequence). CDR3 size: 14 residues. CDR3 in amino acids: CASSLEQNTGELFF. The CDR3 DNA follows: TGTGCTAGCAGCTTAGAGCAGAACACCGGGGAGCTGTTTTTT.